These 10 T cell receptor beta chains were all obtained from the same sample, sequenced in a study of blood T cell repertoires in COVID-19. This table comes from immunoSEQ multiplex PCR, and its TCRdb copy is limited to in-frame clones, with some not included. The table lists more than 130,000 clones, around nine tenths of them singletons. Sequenced sample: peripheral blood. These receptors all stem from a man between 45 and 60 years old with active or convalescent COVID-19.

This clone was seen only once. This chain connects TRBV7-2 to TRBJ1-4, with 8 bases fitting TRBD1. V lost 3 bases to trimming and J lost 13 bases; unmatched junction nucleotides: 4. Germline V gene lookup returns CDR1 SGHTA and CDR2 FQGNSA. There are 12 residues in the CDR3. The CDR3: CASSFVTGGLFF. In DNA form, the CDR3 reads TGTGCCAGCAGCTTCGTCACAGGGGGACTGTTTTTT.

The table lists this clone with a count of one. V gene TRBV5-8 combines with J gene TRBJ2-1; tentative D call: TRBD2 (7 bases). CDR1 SGHTS and CDR2 YDEGEE come from the germline V gene. Trimming stripped 4 bases from V and 15 bases from J, with 26 bases between. The CDR3 sequence is 15 residues long. Here the CDR3 reads CASSPRRGGGIMPFF. CDR3 sequence (DNA): TGTGCCAGCAGCCCCCGAAGGGGGGGTGGGATAATGCCGTTCTTC.

J is TRBJ1-5 and V is TRBV19; 7 bases align to TRBD1. Germline CDR1 LNHDA, CDR2 SQIVND (reference sequence). The CDR3 is made up of 14 amino acids. V shed 7 bases, J shed 2 bases, and the junction held 5 bases outside the gene matches. The CDR3 DNA is TGTGCCAGTACGAGACAGGGTGGCAATCAGCCCCAGCATTTT. This gives the protein CASTRQGGNQPQHF.

V is TRBV3-1 (or the pseudogene TRBV3-2) and J is TRBJ2-2; the match to TRBD1 covers 7 bases. With 5 bases clipped from V and 6 bases from J, the junction kept 3 bases outside the gene matches. Germline V gene sequence: CDR1 LGHDT, CDR2 YNNKEL (reference sequence). The CDR3 length is 13 residues. This chain's CDR3 is CASSWQGAGELFF. CDR3 in DNA: TGTGCCAGCAGCTGGCAGGGGGCCGGGGAGCTGTTTTTT.

The J gene is TRBJ1-4, the V gene TRBV2; 7 bases are shared with TRBD1. After removal of 4 bases from V and 8 bases from J, the junction contained 10 bases not matched to a gene. Germline V gene sequence: CDR1 SNHLY, CDR2 FYNNEI. The CDR3 sequence is 15 residues long. The CDR3 spells CASSAGLRGTEKLFF. The DNA for the CDR3 is TGTGCCAGCAGTGCAGGGCTCAGGGGGACAGAAAAACTGTTTTTT.

This clone was detected only a few times. The CDR3 spells CASSRAYGYTF. The CDR3 coding sequence is TGTGCCAGCAGCAGGGCCTATGGCTACACCTTC. The chain links TRBV28 to TRBJ1-2; the D gene is possibly TRBD1 (5 bases). The germline CDR1 and CDR2 sequences are MDHEN and SYDVKM. The ends were cut back, 6 bases at V and 4 bases at J, with 6 bases in the middle. This CDR3 has 11 residues.

This clone was seen just once. V usage is TRBV7-6 and J usage is TRBJ2-2; perhaps TRBD1 as D (6 bases). Deletions cut 4 bases from V and 1 base from J, with 13 bases between. From germline, CDR1 is SGHVS and CDR2 FNYEAQ. The CDR3 covers 16 residues. Here the CDR3 DNA reads TGTGCCAGCAGCTCGCGACCGGGACAGAACACCGGGGAGCTGTTTTTT. Its protein product is CASSSRPGQNTGELFF.

The V call is TRBV12-1, the J call TRBJ2-7; TRBD1, the table's D call, lacks a check against the DNA. TRBV12-1 is assigned pseudogene status. CDR3 size: 15 residues. The CDR3 nucleotides are TGTGCCAGCAGCTTGGGGGGACAGGCCTCCTACGAGCAGTACTTC. Its translation: CASSLGGQASYEQYF.

The gene calls are TRBV29-1 and TRBJ1-1; tentative D call: TRBD1 (5 bases). The germline V and J ends were trimmed by 5 bases and 11 bases, with 15 bases remaining between them. From germline, CDR1 is SQVTM and CDR2 ANQGSEA. This CDR3 region has 11 residues. This CDR3 reads CSVITEAGAFF. CDR3 in DNA: TGCAGCGTTATAACAGAGGCAGGGGCTTTCTTT. The whole variable domain, filled in from reference TRBV29-1 and TRBJ1-1, reads SAVISQKPSRDICQRGTSLTIQCQVDSQVTMMFWYRQQPGQSLTLIATANQGSEATYESGFVIDKFPISRPNLTFSTLTVSNMSPEDSSIYLCSVITEAGAFFGQGTRLTVV.

This clone appeared once. The chain recombines TRBV23-1 with TRBJ2-7, with 8 nucleotides matching TRBD2. TRBV23-1 is an ORF for which the function is uncertain. The CDR3 has 14 residues. V lost 4 bases and J lost 6; bases outside the gene matches: 8. The CDR3 DNA reads TGCGCCAGCAGTCTTTTGAGCGGGAGTGGCGAGCAGTACTTC. Protein sequence: CASSLLSGSGEQYF.